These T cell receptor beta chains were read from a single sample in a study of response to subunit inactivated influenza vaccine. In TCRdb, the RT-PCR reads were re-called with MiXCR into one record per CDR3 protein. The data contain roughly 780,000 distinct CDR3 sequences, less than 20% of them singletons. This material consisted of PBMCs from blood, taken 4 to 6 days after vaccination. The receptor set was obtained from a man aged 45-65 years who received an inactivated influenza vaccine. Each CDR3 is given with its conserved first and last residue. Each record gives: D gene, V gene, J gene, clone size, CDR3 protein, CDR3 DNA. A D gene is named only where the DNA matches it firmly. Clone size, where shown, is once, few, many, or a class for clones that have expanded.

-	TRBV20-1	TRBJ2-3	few	CSASWDTQYF	TGCAGTGCTAGCTGGGACACGCAGTATTTT
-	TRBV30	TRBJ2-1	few	CAWRRVGSWDEQFF	TGTGCCTGGAGGCGTGTCGGGAGTTGGGATGAGCAGTTCTTC
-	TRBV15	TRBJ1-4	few	CATSPGGAGEKLFF	TGTGCCACCAGCCCTGGGGGGGCTGGAGAAAAACTGTTTTTT
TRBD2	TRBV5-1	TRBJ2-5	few	CASSFSGSLETQYF	TGCGCCAGCAGCTTTAGCGGGAGTTTGGAGACCCAGTACTTC
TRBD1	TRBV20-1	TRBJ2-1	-	CSAKDGTARDEQFF	TGCAGTGCCAAAGATGGGACAGCCAGGGATGAGCAGTTCTTC
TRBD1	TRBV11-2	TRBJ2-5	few	CASSLDRGRLETQYF	TGTGCCAGCAGCTTGGACAGGGGACGGTTAGAGACCCAGTACTTC
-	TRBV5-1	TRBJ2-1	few	CASSLKGNEQFF	TGCGCCAGCAGCTTGAAAGGAAATGAGCAGTTCTTC
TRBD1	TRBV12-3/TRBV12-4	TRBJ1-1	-	CASTTWPGGAFF	TGTGCCAGCACCACCTGGCCAGGGGGAGCTTTCTTT
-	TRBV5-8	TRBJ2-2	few	CASSLDTSNTGELFF	TGTGCCAGCAGCTTGGACACATCGAACACCGGGGAGCTGTTTTTT
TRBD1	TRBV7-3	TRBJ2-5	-	CASSLYPTGERETQYF	TGTGCCAGCAGCTTATACCCAACAGGGGAACGAGAGACCCAGTACTTC
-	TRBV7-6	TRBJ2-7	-	CASSQVGNEQYF	TGTGCCAGCAGCCAGGTCGGGAACGAGCAGTACTTC
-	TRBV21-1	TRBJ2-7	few	CASSKGVLADSYEQYF	TGTGCCAGCAGCAAGGGAGTCCTAGCGGACTCCTACGAGCAGTACTTC
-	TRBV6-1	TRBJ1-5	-	CASSEGPLPGQPQHF	TGTGCCAGCAGTGAAGGGCCGCTCCCCGGACAGCCCCAGCATTTT
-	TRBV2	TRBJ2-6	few	CASSSGPGAANVLTF	TGTGCCAGCAGCTCTGGGCCTGGAGCGGCAAACGTCCTGACTTTC
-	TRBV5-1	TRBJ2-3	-	CASSGTGTRSDTQYF	TGCGCCAGCAGCGGAACCGGGACTCGTTCAGATACGCAGTATTTT
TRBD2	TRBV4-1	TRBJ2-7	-	CASSPPGLDYEQYF	TGCGCCAGCAGCCCCCCTGGACTAGACTACGAGCAGTACTTC
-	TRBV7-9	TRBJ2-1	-	CASSLGSPSGMFEQFF	TGTGCCAGCAGCTTAGGAAGCCCATCGGGGATGTTTGAGCAGTTCTTC
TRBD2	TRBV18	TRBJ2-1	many	CASSPGTSGSYNEQFF	TGTGCCAGCTCGCCCGGGACTAGCGGTTCCTACAATGAGCAGTTCTTC
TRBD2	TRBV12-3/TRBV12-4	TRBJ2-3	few	CASSLPAGVQDTQYF	TGTGCCAGCAGTTTGCCTGCGGGAGTCCAAGATACGCAGTATTTT
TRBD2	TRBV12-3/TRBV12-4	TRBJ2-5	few	CASSLGTTRETQYF	TGTGCCAGCAGCCTCGGGACTACCCGGGAGACCCAGTACTTC
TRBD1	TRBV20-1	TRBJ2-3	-	CSASPDYNNRGTQYF	TGCAGTGCTAGTCCCGACTACAACAACAGGGGTACGCAGTATTTT